Shown below are 9 T cell receptor beta chains from a single sample sequenced in a study of blood T cell repertoires in COVID-19. Measured with immunoSEQ multiplex PCR; TCRdb has only the in-frame clones, and not every one. The profile shows 200,000 to 250,000 clones, 80% to 90% of them singletons. Sequenced input: peripheral blood. These receptors came from a middle-aged man with acute or convalescent COVID-19.

V usage is TRBV29-1 and J usage is TRBJ1-5; possible D gene TRBD1, 6 bases. V was shortened by 6 bases and J by 4 bases, with 10 bases between the two germline ends. The CDR3 consists of 12 residues. The germline CDR1 and CDR2 sequences are SQVTM and ANQGSEA. CDR3 loop: CSVLQGNQPQHF. DNA of the CDR3: TGCAGCGTGCTACAGGGAAATCAGCCCCAGCATTTT.

This clone appeared once. The J gene is TRBJ1-6, the V gene TRBV7-2, with D unresolved. Trimming removed 6 bases from V and 7 bases from J, with 10 bases in between. There are 13 residues in the CDR3. CDR1 and CDR2 (germline): SGHTA, FQGNSA. In DNA, the CDR3 is TGTGCCAGCAGAGCTACAGAGAATTCACCCCTCCACTTT. It encodes CASRATENSPLHF.

The chain recombines TRBV12-2 with TRBJ2-7; the table's D call of TRBD1 was not tested on the DNA. TRBV12-2 constitutes a pseudogene. This CDR3 region has 12 residues. CDR3 protein: CASRLEDREECF. The CDR3 DNA reads as TGTGCAAGTCGCTTAGAAGACAGGGAGGAGTGCTTC.

The chain joins TRBV18 to TRBJ1-1; TRBD1 is a possible D gene (6 bases). The CDR3 is 15 residues long. V lost 1 base and J lost 2, with 11 bases in between. Germline V gene data show CDR1 as KGHSH and CDR2 as LQKENI. CDR3 coding DNA: TGTGCCAGCTCACCACGGGAGGGGACAAACACTGAAGCTTTCTTT. This translates into CASSPREGTNTEAFF. The full variable domain, rest sourced from reference TRBV18 and TRBJ1-1, is NAGVMQNPRHLVRRRGQEARLRCSPMKGHSHVYWYRQLPEEGLKFMVYLQKENIIDESGMPKERFSAEFPKEGPSILRIQQVVRGDSAAYFCASSPREGTNTEAFFGQGTRLTVV.

This chain links TRBV5-1 with TRBJ1-1; 7 bases map to TRBD1. Germline V CDR1 and CDR2: SGHRS, YFSETQ. The CDR3 is 14 amino acids. J was trimmed by 13 bases and V by 0 bases; bases with no gene match: 12. In DNA form, the CDR3 reads TGCGCCAGCAGCTTGGGAGACAGGGATCGACCCCGTTTCTTT. It yields the protein CASSLGDRDRPRFF.

This chain joins TRBV18 and TRBJ1-5; D possibly corresponds to TRBD1 (6 bases). V lost 6 bases, J lost 0 bases, and 12 bases lay in between. CDR1 is KGHSH, CDR2 LQKENI, per germline. The CDR3 consists of 15 residues. The CDR3 DNA follows: TGTGCCAGCTCGCGGACAGATAATAGCAATCAGCCCCAGCATTTT. Translating gives CASSRTDNSNQPQHF.

The chain is built from TRBV6-1 and TRBJ1-5, with D unresolved. The germline V and J ends were trimmed by 2 bases and 4 bases, with 21 bases remaining between them. This CDR3 has 18 residues. Germline V gene sequence: CDR1 MNHNS, CDR2 SASEGT. The CDR3: CASSERLATHTTNQPQHF. Here the CDR3 DNA reads TGTGCCAGCAGTGAACGGCTTGCGACACATACAACTAATCAGCCCCAGCATTTT.

The chain is built from TRBV7-3 and TRBJ1-2, with D perhaps TRBD1 (6 bases). The V gene lost 7 bases and the J gene lost 2 bases, with 14 bases spanning the gap. Germline CDR1 and CDR2: SGHTA and FQGTGA. This CDR3 spans 14 amino acids. The CDR3 loop reads CASTLDRHNYGYTF. The CDR3 DNA follows: TGTGCCAGCACGCTCGACAGGCACAACTATGGCTACACCTTC. Full variable domain (rest looked up from reference TRBV7-3 and TRBJ1-2): GAGVSQTPSNKVTEKGKYVELRCDPISGHTALYWYRQSLGQGPEFLIYFQGTGAADDSGLPNDRFFAVRPEGSVSTLKIQRTERGDSAVYLCASTLDRHNYGYTFGSGTRLTVV.

This clone was seen a few times. This chain connects TRBV12-5 to TRBJ1-6; perhaps TRBD1 as D (5 bases). The CDR3 spans 17 residues. CDR1 and CDR2 (germline): LGHNT, FRNRAP. Trimming stripped 2 bases from V and 6 bases from J, with 17 bases between. The CDR3 DNA follows: TGTGCTAGTGGTTTGATGGGTTTCGGGGGATCTAATTCACCCCTCCACTTT. Its translation: CASGLMGFGGSNSPLHF.